This entry is about one T cell receptor (beta chain). This specimen comes from a study of T cells in Graves' hyperthyroidism and ophthalmopathy. Germline assignment: CDR1 MDHEN and CDR2 SYDVKM. CDR3 size: 16 residues. V lost 6 bases to trimming and J lost 5 bases, with 21 bases between them. RNA transcripts gave rise to amplified TCR beta CDR3 regions. First-round RT-PCR targeting the TCR CDR3 was performed with the HTBI primer set. TCRdb itself ran the multiplex PCR reads through MiXCR, one entry per CDR3 protein. This sample has approximately 690,000 distinct CDR3 sequences, with under 25% found just once. Extraction of PBMCs used 8.5 to 10 ml of fresh peripheral blood.

The sample was blood. The clonotype was recovered from a man in his thirties or forties with Graves' ophthalmopathy. V gene TRBV28 combines with J gene TRBJ2-3; D may match TRBD1 or TRBD2 (5 bases each). CDR3 DNA sequence: TGTGCCAGCAGGAAAGCGTACGGGGACCGCCAAGATACGCAGTATTTT. It translates to CASRKAYGDRQDTQYF.